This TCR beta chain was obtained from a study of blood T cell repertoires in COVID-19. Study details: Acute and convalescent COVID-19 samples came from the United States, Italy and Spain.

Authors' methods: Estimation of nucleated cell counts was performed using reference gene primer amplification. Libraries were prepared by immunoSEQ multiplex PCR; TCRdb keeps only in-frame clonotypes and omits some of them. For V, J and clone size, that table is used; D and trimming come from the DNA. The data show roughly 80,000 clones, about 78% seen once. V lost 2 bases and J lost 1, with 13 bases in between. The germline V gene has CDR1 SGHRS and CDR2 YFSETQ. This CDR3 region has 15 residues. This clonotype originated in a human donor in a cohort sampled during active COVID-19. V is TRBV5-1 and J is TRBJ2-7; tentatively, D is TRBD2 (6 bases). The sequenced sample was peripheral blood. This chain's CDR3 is CASSLGAGSSYEQYF. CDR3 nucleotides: TGCGCCAGCAGCTTAGGCGCGGGGAGTTCCTACGAGCAGTACTTC.